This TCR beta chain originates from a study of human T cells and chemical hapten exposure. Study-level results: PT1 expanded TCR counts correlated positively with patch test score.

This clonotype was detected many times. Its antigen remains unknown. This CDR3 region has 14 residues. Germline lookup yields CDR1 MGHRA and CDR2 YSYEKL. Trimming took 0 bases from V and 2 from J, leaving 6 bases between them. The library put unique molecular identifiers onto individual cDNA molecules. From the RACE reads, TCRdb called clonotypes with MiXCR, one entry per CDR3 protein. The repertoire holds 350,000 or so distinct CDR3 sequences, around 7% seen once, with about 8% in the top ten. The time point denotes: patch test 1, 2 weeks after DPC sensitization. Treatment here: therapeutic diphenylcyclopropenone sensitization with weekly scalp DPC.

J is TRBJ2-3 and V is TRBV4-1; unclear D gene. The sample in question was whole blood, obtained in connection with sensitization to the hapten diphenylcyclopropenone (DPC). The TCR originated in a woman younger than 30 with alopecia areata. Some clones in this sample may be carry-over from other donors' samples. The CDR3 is CASSQDTPTDTQYF. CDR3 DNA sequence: TGCGCCAGCAGCCAAGATACCCCCACAGATACGCAGTATTTT.